A selection of T cell receptor beta chains follows, all from one sample in a study of OX40 agonist ivuxolimab in advanced cancers. Measured with immunoSEQ multiplex PCR; TCRdb has only the in-frame clones, and not every one. Here the sample spans nearly 80,000 clones, 80% to 95% being singletons. This sample comprised CD4+ or CD8+ T cells sorted from blood, obtained in a trial of the OX40 agonist ivuxolimab. The receptors originated from an adult with an advanced solid tumor such as melanoma, head and neck, liver or kidney cancer. The CDR3 runs from the conserved cysteine through the conserved F or W. A D gene is named only where the DNA matches it firmly. Clone size is given for some rows only: seen once, a few or many times, or a class if the clone is expanded.

TRBV10-3,.,TRBJ1-3,once,CAITGDTGNTIYF,TGTGCCATCACGGGGGACACTGGAAACACCATATATTTT
TRBV4-1,.,TRBJ2-7,.,CASSPARTGAEQYF,TGCGCCAGCAGCCCCGCCCGTACCGGGGCCGAGCAGTACTTC
TRBV5-1,TRBD1,TRBJ2-7,.,CASSNRGAYEQYF,TGCGCCAGCAGCAACAGGGGCGCCTACGAGCAGTACTTC
TRBV28,.,TRBJ2-7,.,CASINARLANYEQYF,TGTGCCAGCATTAACGCGCGGCTAGCGAACTACGAGCAGTACTTC
TRBV5-1,.,TRBJ2-3,.,CASSLGTVTSDTQYF,TGCGCCAGCAGCTTGGGGACAGTTACTTCAGATACGCAGTATTTT
TRBV5-1,TRBD1,TRBJ2-3,.,CASSFSGQATDTQYF,TGCGCCAGCAGCTTCTCGGGACAGGCCACAGATACGCAGTATTTT
TRBV30,.,TRBJ2-3,.,CAWSARGLRPDTQYF,TGTGCCTGGAGCGCCCGTGGATTACGCCCAGATACGCAGTATTTT
TRBV2,.,TRBJ1-1,.,CASLSRGTTFF,TGTGCCAGCCTTTCCCGGGGGACAACTTTCTTT
TRBV5-1,.,TRBJ1-4,.,CASSLAGYGNEKLFF,TGCGCCAGCAGCTTGGCCGGTTATGGGAATGAAAAACTGTTTTTT
TRBV6-1,TRBD1,TRBJ2-1,.,CASRQDRGNYNEQFF,TGTGCCAGCAGGCAAGACAGGGGAAACTACAATGAGCAGTTCTTC
TRBV19,TRBD1,TRBJ2-3,.,CASAGGRTDTQYF,TGTGCCAGTGCAGGGGGCAGGACAGATACGCAGTATTTT
TRBV28,.,TRBJ1-5,.,CASRGPTSNQPQHF,TGTGCCAGCAGGGGACCGACGAGCAATCAGCCCCAGCATTTT
TRBV2,.,TRBJ2-7,.,CASSERETSYEQYF,TGTGCCAGCAGTGAACGGGAGACCTCCTACGAGCAGTACTTC
TRBV9,TRBD2,TRBJ2-3,few,CASSAEFIGQGLAGDLYF,TGTGCCAGCAGCGCAGAATTTATCGGACAGGGACTAGCGGGGGACCTGTATTTT
TRBV27,.,TRBJ1-2,.,CASSLAGSYGYTF,TGTGCCAGCAGTTTGGCAGGTTCCTATGGCTACACCTTC
TRBV7-8,TRBD1,TRBJ2-5,.,CASSLGTVQETQYF,TGTGCCAGCAGCTTGGGGACAGTACAAGAGACCCAGTACTTC
TRBV2,TRBD1,TRBJ2-3,.,CASSGGRGRDTQYF,TGTGCCAGCAGTGGCGGCAGGGGGCGAGATACGCAGTATTTT
TRBV28,.,TRBJ2-1,.,CASRNVLYNEQFF,TGTGCCAGCCGTAACGTATTGTACAATGAGCAGTTCTTC